These 16 T cell receptor beta chains were all obtained from the same sample, sequenced in a study of CD8+ T cells in alopecia areata. RNA extraction and reverse transcription yielded cDNA as sequencing template. TCRdb's copy holds only in-frame clones and misses some; the assay was immunoSEQ multiplex PCR. The sample lists some 150,000 clones; 58% were seen once. The source material was CD4+ T cells sorted from blood, sampled at week 0. These TCRs come from a human donor with alopecia areata.

The gene calls are TRBV5-1 and TRBJ2-5, with 7 nucleotides matching TRBD1. V lost 6 bases, J lost 2 bases, and 7 bases stayed unmatched. The germline CDR1 and CDR2 sequences are SGHRS and YFSETQ. The CDR3 covers 14 residues. The CDR3 coding sequence is TGCGCCAGCAACCAACCGGGACAGCAAGAGACCCAGTACTTC. Translated, it gives CASNQPGQQETQYF.

This rearrangement joins TRBV27 to TRBJ2-7, with 10 nucleotides matching TRBD2. Trimming at V came to 5 bases and at J to 2 bases, leaving 9 bases not matched to a gene. CDR3 size: 16 residues. CDR1 is MNHEY and CDR2 is SMNVEV in the germline V gene (reference sequence). The CDR3 DNA follows: TGTGCCAGCAGTGGAGTAGCGGGGGGTGATACCTACGAGCAGTACTTC. It is translated as CASSGVAGGDTYEQYF.

The chain couples TRBV28 to TRBJ1-2; weak D call: TRBD1 (5 bases). Looked up from germline, CDR1 is MDHEN and CDR2 is SYDVKM. The CDR3 is made up of 14 amino acids. V lost 5 bases, J lost 12 bases, and 22 bases lay in between. CDR3 sequence reads: CASSPPGRSNKDTF. The CDR3, as DNA: TGTGCCAGCAGTCCTCCGGGACGGTCTAATAAGGACACCTTC.

This rearrangement joins TRBV5-1 to TRBJ1-2; D unresolved. The germline gives CDR1 SGHRS, CDR2 YFSETQ. Trimming cost V 7 bases and J 5 bases, with 18 bases left between them. This CDR3 spans 14 amino acids. CDR3 sequence (DNA): TGCGCCAGCTGCCCCGAGGGTTTTGGGTATGGCTACACCTTC. It encodes CASCPEGFGYGYTF.

The V call is TRBV18, the J call TRBJ2-1; D gene ambiguous. Germline CDR1 is KGHSH and CDR2 is LQKENI. Deletions cut 3 bases from V and 5 bases from J, with 8 bases between. There are 13 residues in the CDR3. The CDR3 sequence is CASSPRRDNEQFF. The DNA for the CDR3 is TGTGCCAGCTCACCGCGACGGGACAATGAGCAGTTCTTC.

The chain is built from TRBV11-3 and TRBJ2-5; unclear D gene. The CDR3 is made up of 13 amino acids. CDR1 is SGHNT and CDR2 is YENEEA in the germline V gene. With 3 bases removed from V and 4 bases from J, the gap between germline ends came to 9 bases. The CDR3 bases are TGTGCCAGCAGCTTCGCGTATGGAGAGACCCAGTACTTC. Encoded protein: CASSFAYGETQYF.

With regard to this clone: Other nucleotide sequences from this sample produce the same CDR3. The gene calls are TRBV6-5 and TRBJ1-2; D is ambiguous. V was shortened by 2 bases and J by 4 bases, with 2 bases between the two germline ends. The CDR3 contains 11 residues. The germline V gene has CDR1 MNHEY and CDR2 SVGAGI. The CDR3 nucleotides are TGTGCCAGCAGTTACAGCTATGGCTACACCTTC. It translates to CASSYSYGYTF.

The rearrangement joins TRBV5-1 to TRBJ1-6; the D gene is possibly TRBD1 (6 bases). The CDR3 sequence is 15 residues long. V was cut by 4 bases and J by 7 bases, with 15 bases left in between. Germline loops: CDR1 SGHRS, CDR2 YFSETQ. CDR3: CASSPDGGLNSPLHF. CDR3 bases: TGCGCCAGCAGCCCGGATGGGGGGCTAAATTCACCCCTCCACTTT.

The chain is built from TRBV7-8 and TRBJ2-3; D unresolved. Looked up from germline, CDR1 is SGHVS and CDR2 is FQNEAQ. V was shortened by 4 bases and J by 1 base, with 15 bases between the two germline ends. The CDR3 has 16 amino acids. The CDR3 DNA follows: TGTGCCAGCAGCTCCTGGACCCGACCCGGCACAGATACGCAGTATTTT. Its translation is CASSSWTRPGTDTQYF.

This chain uses TRBV6-5 with TRBJ1-2; D perhaps matches TRBD1 (5 bases). Germline CDR1 is MNHEY and CDR2 is SVGAGI. This CDR3 has 14 residues. V was pared by 0 bases and J by 8 bases, with 13 bases between. DNA for the CDR3: TGTGCCAGCAGTTACTCGTCGGGCAGGGAGGGCTACACCTTC. Translated: CASSYSSGREGYTF.

This chain links TRBV18 with TRBJ1-1; D remains ambiguous. Trimming took off 1 base at V and 0 bases at J, with 12 bases between the two ends. The length of the CDR3 is 16 residues. Germline values: CDR1 KGHSH, CDR2 LQKENI. The CDR3 sequence: CASSPRRAGMNTEAFF. CDR3 sequence (DNA): TGTGCCAGCTCACCACGTCGGGCAGGTATGAACACTGAAGCTTTCTTT.

The V call is TRBV7-2, the J call TRBJ2-2, with D possibly TRBD2 on 7 matching bases. V shed 2 bases and J shed 6 bases, with 22 bases lying between them. The CDR3 contains 18 residues. Germline V lookup: CDR1 SGHTA, CDR2 FQGNSA. CDR3 protein: CASSLRSGGPRHSGELFF. The CDR3 DNA reads TGTGCCAGCAGCTTAAGGTCCGGGGGGCCTCGTCATTCCGGGGAGCTGTTTTTT.

The V call is TRBV18, the J call TRBJ2-3; D gene unclear. V lost 3 bases and J 1 base, leaving 8 bases between the germline ends. Germline V gene lookup returns CDR1 KGHSH and CDR2 LQKENI. The CDR3 has 14 amino acids. The DNA of the CDR3 is TGTGCCAGCTCACCGCCCCATGGCACAGATACGCAGTATTTT. Its translation is CASSPPHGTDTQYF.

The V gene is TRBV29-1, the J gene TRBJ2-7; perhaps TRBD1 as D (5 bases). The CDR3 runs to 14 residues. V lost 4 bases, J lost 5 bases, and 18 bases lay in between. The germline gives CDR1 SQVTM, CDR2 ANQGSEA. The CDR3 DNA reads TGCAGCGTTGCAAGGGCAGGGTTCATGAACGAGCAGTACTTC. As protein: CSVARAGFMNEQYF.

The rearrangement uses TRBV11-2 and TRBJ1-5; D call uncertain. Trimming took off 2 bases at V and 4 bases at J, with 3 bases between the two ends. CDR1 is SGHAT and CDR2 is FQNNGV in the germline V gene. The CDR3 totals 12 residues. CDR3: CASSLNNQPQHF. CDR3 DNA sequence: TGTGCCAGCAGCTTAAATAATCAGCCCCAGCATTTT.

V is TRBV29-1 and J is TRBJ2-1; 7 bases line up with TRBD1. CDR1 is SQVTM, CDR2 ANQGSEA, per germline. J was trimmed by 4 bases and V by 7 bases; bases with no gene match: 7. This CDR3 contains 13 residues. The CDR3 coding sequence is TGCAGCGCAACGGGACAGACTTACAATGAGCAGTTCTTC. It is translated as CSATGQTYNEQFF.